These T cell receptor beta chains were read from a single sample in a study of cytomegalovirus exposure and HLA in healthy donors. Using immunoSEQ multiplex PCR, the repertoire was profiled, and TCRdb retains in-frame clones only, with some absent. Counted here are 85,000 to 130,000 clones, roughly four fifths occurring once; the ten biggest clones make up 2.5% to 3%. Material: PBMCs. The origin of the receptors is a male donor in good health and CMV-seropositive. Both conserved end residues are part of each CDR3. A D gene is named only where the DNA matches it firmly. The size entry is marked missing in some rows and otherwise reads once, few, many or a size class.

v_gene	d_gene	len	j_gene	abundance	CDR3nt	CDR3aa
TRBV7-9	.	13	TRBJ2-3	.	TGTGCCAGCCACGGGACTAGCACAGATACGCAGTATTTT	CASHGTSTDTQYF
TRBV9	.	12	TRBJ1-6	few	TGTGCCAGCAGCGGAGAGATGTCACCCCTCCACTTT	CASSGEMSPLHF
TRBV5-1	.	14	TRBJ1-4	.	TGCGCCAGCAGCTTGGAGGGGTTGGCTGAAAAACTGTTTTTT	CASSLEGLAEKLFF
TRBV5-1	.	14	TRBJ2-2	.	TGCGCCAGCAAAGGACTAATGAACACCGGGGAGCTGTTTTTT	CASKGLMNTGELFF
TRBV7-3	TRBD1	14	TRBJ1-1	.	TGTGCCAGCAGCACGCAGGGGGTGAACACTGAAGCTTTCTTT	CASSTQGVNTEAFF
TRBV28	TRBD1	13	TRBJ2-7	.	TGTGCCAGCAGACAGGGGTATTCCTACGAGCAGTACTTC	CASRQGYSYEQYF
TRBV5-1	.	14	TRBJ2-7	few	TGCGCCAGCAGCTGGCTGGGCCGGTCGGCCGAGCAGTACTTC	CASSWLGRSAEQYF
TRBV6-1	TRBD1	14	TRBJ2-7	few	TGTGCCAGCAGGAAGGGACAGGACCTTTACGAGCAGTACTTC	CASRKGQDLYEQYF
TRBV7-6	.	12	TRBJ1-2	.	TGTGCCAGCAGCTTAGAGGGGTATGGCTACACCTTC	CASSLEGYGYTF
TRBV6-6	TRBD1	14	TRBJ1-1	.	TGTGCCAGCAGACCAGGACAGGGGAGGTCTGAAGCTTTCTTT	CASRPGQGRSEAFF
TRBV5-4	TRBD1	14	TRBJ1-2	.	TGTGCCAGCAGCTTGAGACAGGGGGAATATGGCTACACCTTC	CASSLRQGEYGYTF
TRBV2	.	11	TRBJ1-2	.	TGTGCCAGCAGCTATCAGGGTTCATACACCTTC	CASSYQGSYTF
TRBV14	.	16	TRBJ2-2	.	TGTGCCAGCAGCCAAGAAGCAGGGTTGGGCACCGGGGAGCTGTTTTTT	CASSQEAGLGTGELFF
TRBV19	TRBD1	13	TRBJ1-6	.	TGTGCCAGTAGTGAGGGGACAGGTTCACCCCTCCACTTT	CASSEGTGSPLHF
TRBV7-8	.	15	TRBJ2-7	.	TGTGCCAGCAGCTTCGGGATTTATAGCTCCTACGAGCAGTACTTC	CASSFGIYSSYEQYF
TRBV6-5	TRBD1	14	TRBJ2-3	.	TGTGCCAGCAGAAAGGGACAGGGGACAGATACGCAGTATTTT	CASRKGQGTDTQYF
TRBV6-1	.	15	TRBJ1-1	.	TGTGCCAGCCTAAGGCGGGGGGCTGTGAACACTGAAGCTTTCTTT	CASLRRGAVNTEAFF
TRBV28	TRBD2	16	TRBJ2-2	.	TGTGCCAGCACGACCCGAGCGGGAGGGCCGACCGGGGAGCTGTTTTTT	CASTTRAGGPTGELFF
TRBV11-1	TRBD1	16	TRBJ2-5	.	TGTGCCAGCAGCTTAGACAGGGGGCGTAGAGAAGAGACCCAGTACTTC	CASSLDRGRREETQYF
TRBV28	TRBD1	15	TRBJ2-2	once	TGTGCCAGCGGAAGGACAGGGGGAAGGACCGGGGAGCTGTTTTTT	CASGRTGGRTGELFF
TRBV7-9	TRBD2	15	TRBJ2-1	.	TGTGCCAGCAGCTTAGGAAGCGGGAGGATCAATGAGCAGTTCTTC	CASSLGSGRINEQFF
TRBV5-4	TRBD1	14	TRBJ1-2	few	TGTGCCAGCAGCATGACAGGGACGCTCAATGGCTACCCCTTC	CASSMTGTLNGYPF
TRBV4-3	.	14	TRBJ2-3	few	TGCGCCAGCAGCCAAGATGGTACGGCAGATACGCAGTATTTT	CASSQDGTADTQYF
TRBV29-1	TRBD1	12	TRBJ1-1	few	TGCAGCGCAGGACAGGACTACACTGAAGCTTTCTTT	CSAGQDYTEAFF
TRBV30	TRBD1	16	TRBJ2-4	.	TGTGCCTGGAGTGCCCGACAGGGAGTAGCCAAAAACATTCAGTACTTC	CAWSARQGVAKNIQYF
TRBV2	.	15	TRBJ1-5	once	TGTGCCAGCAGTGTAGAGGGGGATAGCAATCAGCCCCAGCATTTT	CASSVEGDSNQPQHF
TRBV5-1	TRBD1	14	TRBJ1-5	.	TGCGCCAGCAGCACAGGGACAGGGAATCAGCCCCAGCATTTT	CASSTGTGNQPQHF
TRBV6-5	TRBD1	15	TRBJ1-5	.	TGTGCCAGCAGGCCGACAGGGGGCTGGGATCAGCCCCAGCATTTT	CASRPTGGWDQPQHF
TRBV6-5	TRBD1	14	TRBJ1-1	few	TGTGCCAGCAGTCGACAGGGGGGATTGACTGAAGCTTTCTTT	CASSRQGGLTEAFF
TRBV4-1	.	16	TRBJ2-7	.	TGCGCCAGCAGCCAGGCCCCGACAGGAGACCCCTACGAGCAGTACTTC	CASSQAPTGDPYEQYF
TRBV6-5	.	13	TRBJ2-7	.	TGTGCCAGCAGTTTTGATAGGGGGAACGAGCAGTACTTC	CASSFDRGNEQYF